Described below is a single T cell receptor beta chain sequence and its context. Here immunoSEQ multiplex PCR was the method, and the copy in TCRdb shows in-frame clones only, minus some. The profile shows about 50,000 clones, around 92% of them singletons. Germline CDR1 and CDR2: LNHDA and SQIVND (reference sequence). The trim removed 4 bases at V and 1 base at J, leaving 11 bases unmatched. This CDR3 comprises 17 residues. The entry originates in a study of T cell changes during pregnancy in multiple sclerosis. This TCR was recovered from a female donor with multiple sclerosis, enrolled in a pregnancy study. The chain combines TRBV19 with TRBJ1-1; 8 nucleotides line up with TRBD1. Here the sequenced sample was CD4+ T cells from peripheral blood mononuclear cells, taken in the third trimester of pregnancy. Written as DNA, the CDR3 is TGTGCCAGTAGTAGAGGGATCTTGGACAGGGAGAACACTGAAGCTTTCTTT. Translation: CASSRGILDRENTEAFF.